This TCR beta chain was profiled in a study of human T cells and chemical hapten exposure (dated by TCRdb to about 2021). For the study in its entirety: For sensitization, 2% DPC in acetone was applied to a 2 cm by 2 cm area of upper inner arm skin. Throughout the roughly 23-week study period, patients were also given weekly therapeutic DPC doses on the scalp. Patch testing was done on the upper back using Finn chambers containing 0.01% DPC, and results were scored after 6 days according to International Contact Dermatitis Research Group standards. The patient cohort, mostly female, included alopecia areata with under or over 50% scalp involvement, alopecia totalis and alopecia universalis. Libraries were pooled for sequencing, and per-sample TCR yields varied mainly because of small differences in library volumes within the pool. Peripheral blood TCR repertoire changes were tracked in vivo in alopecia patients during primary and secondary sensitization to the hapten diphenylcyclopropenone (DPC). Blood samples were taken from patients before sensitization (week 0) and at 2, 6 and about 24 weeks after DPC sensitization. Twenty-nine alopecia patients gave blood for TCR sequencing at one to four time points (pre-sensitization, 2, 6 and 24 weeks). What the research found in general, with its limitations: Significantly more large CDR3 similarity clusters were formed by expanded TCRs than by pre-sensitization or healthy control sets, consistent with antigen-driven responses. After repeated subsampling, changes were observed in the strength of the expansion versus patch-test correlation and in the threshold at which the correlation became significant. Because every patient had alopecia, a presumed autoimmune disease, the patients' immune response might differ from that of healthy individuals. A positive correlation was found between the number of PT1 expanded TCRs and patch test score, with significance reached at thresholds 8, 16 and 32 but not 4. No change with DPC sensitization was found in the number of TCRs above 1 in 1000 frequency, and no evidence of global repertoire structure alterations was found.

This clonotype was picked up many times. The clone's antigen remains unknown. The sample holds no much larger clone one base away, and base qualities are not on file. The time point label on this specimen signifies: patch test 2, 6 weeks after DPC sensitization. The treatment or condition label, as the study defines it: therapeutic diphenylcyclopropenone sensitization with weekly scalp DPC. At each patch-test visit, blood was drawn before the patch test was applied. Eligible patients were aged 18 to 70, diagnosed with alopecia, deemed suitable for DPC therapy, and excluded if pregnant. Unfractionated whole blood was collected in Tempus Blood RNA tubes, and total RNA was extracted from that blood. Measured from the cysteine to the phenylalanine, the CDR3 is 14 residues long. CDR3 DNA is the only sequence kept; it has 42 bases, read in frame from the first base. V sheds 7 bases and J sheds 8 bases, leaving 15 bases between their ends. From the germline V gene (reference sequence), CDR1 is MNHEY and CDR2 is SMNVEV.

To prepare the library, RACE was applied. Sequencing instrument: NextSeq 500. During library preparation, unique molecular identifiers were attached to individual cDNA molecules so that TCRs could be counted in a quantitative, reproducible way. Each blood RNA sample was used to sequence both TCR alpha and TCR beta chains. The paper's data handling went like this. The median number of TCRs per sample was 95,638, ranging from 23,224 to 690,600. V, J and CDR3 annotation of the TCR reads was carried out using the Decombinator software suite. Every sample was subsampled to the same number of TCRs (28,000) for the PS versus PT1 abundance plots. Expanded TCRs were defined as absent before sensitization and observed at least eight times at the 2-week time point. The public reads were run again by TCRdb, first through fastp at Q25 and then through MiXCR, and only productive beta chains were kept. Records with the same CDR3 protein are collapsed into one entry carrying the most frequent genes and DNA. In this record, the V and J calls reflect TCRdb's handling and not the investigators' own analysis. This sample is represented by 70,000 to 95,000 distinct CDR3 sequences; about 6.6% of them were singletons. The top ten hold 1% to 1.5% of the sample.

The chain employs TRBV27 and TRBJ1-6, with a weak D call of TRBD1 (6 bases match). The source was whole blood, collected in connection with sensitization to the hapten diphenylcyclopropenone (DPC). The clonotype comes from a woman aged 25 to 39 with alopecia areata. Some clones in this sample may be carry-over from other donors' samples. The base sequence is TGTGCCAGCACGACTCATAACAGGGATTCACCCCTCCACTTT. It specifies CASTTHNRDSPLHF.